This T cell receptor (beta chain) came from a study of blood T cell repertoires in COVID-19 (dated by TCRdb to about 2020). Some background on the complete study: Collaborator samples came from the United States, Italy and Spain and covered acute and convalescent phases of COVID-19. Subjects who had been exposed to COVID-19, were actively infected with it, or had recovered from it provided the deeply sampled blood TCRbeta repertoires that made up the dataset. The prospective study material was composed of cDNA or gDNA derived from T cells, B-cell-depleted T cells, or PBMCs. The samples were drawn from two sources: the first 160 participants of the ongoing ImmuneRACE study, and 1,200 or so subjects contributed by 6 global collaborators. A de-identified subject ID, COVID-19 status, age in years and sex were almost always included in the sample metadata. Where HLA class I and class II types were available, the types were taken from metadata supplied by the sample provider, not from assay-based typing. The repertoires were made available in a free public database intended to serve as a resource for research on the immune response to SARS-CoV-2. What the authors observed across the whole study: How much clinical and demographic metadata was included differed by source and by participant, and the metadata was provided uncurated.

Concerning this clone itself: Its antigen is not yet known. Base-call qualities are not available, and no considerably larger clone is one nucleotide away. The same CDR3 arises from other DNA sequences in this sample as well.

TCRbeta CDR3 regions were amplified from genomic DNA by means of the immunoSEQ Assay, a bias-controlled multiplex PCR. In the original analysis: The number of nucleated cells in each sample was estimated from the amplification of reference gene primers within the assay. To quantify the absolute abundance of each unique TCRbeta CDR3 rearrangement, sequence reads were collapsed and filtered. Productive Simpson clonality was computed per sample as the square root of Simpson's diversity index over productive rearrangements. The source is immuneACCESS, and TCRdb retained only in-frame sequences with V and J called. Part of the clones is not carried over; for the studies checked, unresolved V genes explain less than half of this, and the remainder is unexplained. V and J calls and clone size are copied from that table; D and trimming were computed from the DNA. This sample is represented by about 240,000 clones; around 90% of them were singletons. The ten biggest clones cover approximately 7.5% of the sample.

A second Seattle source provided samples from volunteer blood donors who had recovered from COVID-19. Collaborating institutions collected whole blood in K2EDTA tubes following their own protocols. For TCRbeta analysis, collaborators shipped samples as frozen whole blood, isolated PBMCs, or DNA extracted from either of those sample types. V is cut by 2 bases and J by 1 base, and the space between the germline ends is 6 bases. In the germline V gene, CDR1 corresponds to SGDLS and CDR2 to YYNGEE. Including cysteine and phenylalanine, the CDR3 has 13 amino acids. Left in the record is the CDR3 DNA by itself, 39 bases read in frame from the first base.

Material for sequencing was peripheral blood. The chain links TRBV9 with TRBJ1-2, and the D gene may be TRBD1, 6 bases matching. The receptor's source is a man in his fifties or sixties who had recovered from COVID-19. The nucleotide sequence is TGTGCCAGCAGCGTGGACAGTAACTATGGCTACACCTTC. This gives the protein CASSVDSNYGYTF.